This T cell receptor (beta chain) was documented in a study of long-term antiretroviral therapy in people with HIV. Researchers report immunoSEQ v3.0 was run at survey level. Some clones are missing from TCRdb's copy, which holds only in-frame ones; the method was immunoSEQ multiplex PCR. The repertoire holds about 39,000 clones, with 86% as singletons. CDR1 is SGHRS and CDR2 is YFSETQ in the germline V gene. V lost 1 base, J lost 4 bases, and 4 bases stayed unmatched. The CDR3 covers 16 residues. This rearrangement joins TRBV5-1 to TRBJ2-5, with 13 bases identical to TRBD2. The clonotype was recovered from a woman aged 50 to 60 with HIV. This specimen consisted of unsorted PBMCs, obtained 1.2 years after starting antiretroviral therapy. The CDR3 sequence: CASSLFGTSGVETQYF. CDR3 in DNA: TGCGCCAGCAGCTTGTTCGGGACTAGCGGGGTAGAGACCCAGTACTTC.